This TCR beta chain originates from a study of long-term antiretroviral therapy in people with HIV. Study-wide points: ART-treated samples gained diversity yet remained below transplant donor controls. Clonotypes expanded prior to ART showed repertoire dominance at all sampled time points.

In the case of this clone: The antigen is not known.

Per individual, the PBMC samples numbered at least one pre-ART and at least two post-ART. Every one of the participants with HIV received treatment in the United States. Germline trimming cut 7 bases from V and 9 bases from J; bases unmatched to any gene: 10. The CDR3 is 15 residues long. Germline lookup yields CDR1 ENHRY and CDR2 SYGVKD. Run at survey level, the immunoSEQ assay was version v3.0. The repertoire was sequenced with immunoSEQ multiplex PCR; TCRdb's copy has only in-frame clones and lacks some. Of under 35,000 clones listed, 70% to 90% are singletons. This TCR was recovered from a man between 18 and 35 years old with HIV. The chain is built from TRBV10-3 and TRBJ2-1; 12 bases are a match to TRBD2. This specimen was unsorted PBMCs, taken 1.1 years after starting antiretroviral therapy. CDR3 region: CAITMTSGSSGEQFF. CDR3 in DNA: TGTGCCATCACCATGACTAGCGGGAGTTCGGGTGAGCAGTTCTTC.